This TCR beta chain appears in the sequencing data of a study of Ad26.COV2.S vaccination and SARS-CoV-2 variants. Background on the study: Once or twice, 56 days apart, Ad26.COV2.S was delivered intramuscularly.

A few counts support this clone. The CDR3 spans 13 residues. CDR1 LGHDT and CDR2 YNNKEL come from the germline V gene (reference sequence). V was clipped by 1 base and J by 7 bases, with 11 bases between them. Profiled with immunoSEQ multiplex PCR; TCRdb holds only in-frame clones, not every one. The profile shows 200,000 to 250,000 clones, 85% to 90% of them singletons. Regarding treatment: approximately 18 received Ad26.COV2.S at low or high dose, single or two shots; a few received placebo; per-sample allocation not given. After the first vaccine or placebo injection, samples were drawn on day 63. This clonotype originated in a person aged 18 to 65 who received the Ad26.COV2.S COVID-19 vaccine or a placebo. The rearrangement joins TRBV3-1 (or the pseudogene TRBV3-2) to TRBJ2-7, with D uncertain. This specimen was peripheral blood, taken in a trial of Ad26.COV2.S vaccine versus placebo. The CDR3, as DNA: TGTGCCAGCAGCCAAGTTAGGATGGGGGAGCAGTACTTC. Translated, it gives CASSQVRMGEQYF.